The source of this T cell receptor (beta chain) is a study of shared clonotypes between healthy human individuals. This CDR3 is built from 14 residues. CDR1 and CDR2 (germline): LNHDA, SQIVND (reference sequence). V dropped 6 bases and J dropped 4 bases, with 13 bases sitting between them. Profiled with immunoSEQ multiplex PCR; TCRdb holds only in-frame clones, not every one. The sample yields around 2.1 million clones, about 94% seen once. The sequence was collected from a man aged 18-30 years in good health. Sequenced sample: naive CD4+ T cells sorted from blood. Indicated subset: CD45RA+ positively selected. The chain has TRBV19 and TRBJ1-5, with D possibly being TRBD1 (5 bases). The CDR3 reads CASSPGTTNQPQHF. The CDR3 bases are TGTGCCAGTAGCCCCGGGACTACAAATCAGCCCCAGCATTTT. The variable domain in full, completed from reference TRBV19 and TRBJ1-5, reads DGGITQSPKYLFRKEGQNVTLSCEQNLNHDAMYWYRQDPGQGLRLIYYSQIVNDFQKGDIAEGYSVSREKKESFPLTVTSAQKNPTAFYLCASSPGTTNQPQHFGDGTRLSIL.